One and the same sample provided the 31 T cell receptor beta chains below, sequenced in a study of blood T cell repertoires in COVID-19. Produced via immunoSEQ multiplex PCR; TCRdb's table is partial and in-frame only. Altogether 55,000 to 65,000 clones are present, approximately 80% being singletons, with the ten largest covering 9.5% to 13%. The sequencing sample was made of peripheral blood. Receptor source: a young man with COVID-19, enrolled during active disease.

CDR3 nucleotides: TGTGCCAGCAGCCAAACAGGGAGAAGGGTGCCCCAGCATTTT. It is translated as CASSQTGRRVPQHF. The chain couples TRBV3-1 (or the pseudogene TRBV3-2) to TRBJ1-5; a possible D gene is TRBD1 (6 bases). V was clipped by 2 bases and J by 9 bases, with 14 bases between them. In germline, CDR1 is LGHDT, CDR2 YNNKEL (reference sequence). The CDR3 has 14 residues.

The V call is TRBV12-3 or TRBV12-4, the J call TRBJ1-3, with D hard to call. The CDR3 covers 13 residues. V was cut by 5 bases and J by 0 bases, with 5 bases left in between. In DNA, the CDR3 is TGTGCCAGCAGTCCCCACTCTGGAAACACCATATATTTT. This encodes CASSPHSGNTIYF.

J is TRBJ1-2 and V is TRBV9; D uncertain. Germline values: CDR1 SGDLS, CDR2 YYNGEE. V lost 6 bases and J lost 4, with 19 bases in between. The CDR3 extends over 15 amino acids. The CDR3 region has the DNA TGTGCCAGCACCGATCACGGAGGCGTCCTCTATGGCTACACCTTC. It specifies CASTDHGGVLYGYTF.

V gene TRBV19 combines with J gene TRBJ2-7; D call uncertain. The CDR3 length is 15 residues. From germline, CDR1 is LNHDA and CDR2 SQIVND (reference sequence). Trimming took off 1 base at V and 2 bases at J, with 12 bases between the two ends. CDR3: CASSIVGRNTYEQYF. The CDR3 DNA is TGTGCCAGTAGTATAGTGGGCAGGAATACCTACGAGCAGTACTTC.

The rearrangement joins TRBV27 to TRBJ1-5; D gene ambiguous. The germline gives CDR1 MNHEY, CDR2 SMNVEV (reference sequence). V was cut by 5 bases and J by 2 bases, with 13 bases left in between. CDR3 length: 15 residues. CDR3 residues: CASSPTTKGNQPQHF. DNA of the CDR3: TGTGCCAGCAGTCCAACTACCAAGGGCAATCAGCCCCAGCATTTT.

V and J are TRBV7-9 and TRBJ1-1; no clear D gene. This CDR3 contains 14 residues. V lost 4 bases to trimming and J lost 2 bases, with 11 bases between them. The germline CDR1 and CDR2 sequences are SEHNR and FQNEAQ (reference sequence). Here the CDR3 reads CASSWGSGNTEAFF. CDR3 sequence (DNA): TGTGCCAGCAGCTGGGGATCGGGAAACACTGAAGCTTTCTTT.

Comment on this clone: One junction end disagrees with the germline gene, perhaps due to a read error. The rearrangement uses TRBV14 and TRBJ2-7; maybe TRBD1 (5 bases). Germline V gene sequence: CDR1 SGHDN, CDR2 FVKESK. This CDR3 has 15 amino acids. The CDR3 region has the DNA TGTGCCAGCAGCCAAGAGAGACAGAGCCCCTACAAGCAGTACTTC. This sequence encodes CASSQERQSPYKQYF.

The genes are TRBV28 and TRBJ1-2; 11 positions agree with TRBD1. V dropped 5 bases and J dropped 0; count of bases not matched to a gene: 8. This CDR3 comprises 17 residues. From germline, CDR1 is MDHEN and CDR2 SYDVKM. CDR3 sequence: CASSIGTGGFPNYGYTF. The CDR3 DNA follows: TGTGCCAGCAGTATTGGGACAGGGGGGTTTCCTAACTATGGCTACACCTTC.

The V and J genes are TRBV27 and TRBJ2-6, with D possibly matching TRBD1 (7 bases). The germline V and J ends were trimmed by 8 bases and 1 base, with 21 bases remaining between them. The CDR3 covers 18 residues. Per the germline V gene, CDR1 is MNHEY and CDR2 is SMNVEV (reference sequence). CDR3 sequence reads: CASLPRGTVTSGANVLTF. As DNA, the CDR3 is TGTGCCAGCCTTCCCCGGGGGACAGTGACATCTGGGGCCAACGTCCTGACTTTC.

A single count supports this clone. This sequence joins TRBV28 and TRBJ2-1; tentative D call: TRBD1 (6 bases). Germline loops: CDR1 MDHEN, CDR2 SYDVKM. Trimming stripped 7 bases from V and 3 bases from J, with 16 bases between. The CDR3 consists of 15 residues. The CDR3 DNA reads TGTGCCAGCAACCCAACAGGGAAACTCTACAATGAGCAGTTCTTC. Its protein is CASNPTGKLYNEQFF. The variable domain in full, with the rest retrieved from reference TRBV28 and TRBJ2-1, is DVKVTQSSRYLVKRTGEKVFLECVQDMDHENMFWYRQDPGLGLRLIYFSYDVKMKEKGDIPEGYSVSREKKERFSLILESASTNQTSMYLCASNPTGKLYNEQFFGPGTRLTVL.

In its sample, this clone was seen once. The chain recombines TRBV5-1 with TRBJ2-2; 7 positions match TRBD2. V trimming: 0 bases; J trimming: 1 base; junction bases outside the gene matches: 3. The CDR3 is made up of 16 amino acids. CDR1 is SGHRS, CDR2 YFSETQ, per germline. CDR3 DNA: TGCGCCAGCAGCTTGGAATCTAGCGGGAACACCGGGGAGCTGTTTTTT. This translates into CASSLESSGNTGELFF.

This clone has only a few counts. The chain carries TRBV2 and TRBJ2-3, with TRBD2 as a possible D gene (5 bases). Germline CDR1 is SNHLY and CDR2 is FYNNEI. The CDR3 is made up of 14 amino acids. V was clipped by 6 bases and J by 3 bases, with 13 bases between them. The DNA of the CDR3 is TGTGCCAGCAGCCGGACTTCCATAACAGATACGCAGTATTTT. Amino acids: CASSRTSITDTQYF. The whole variable domain, remainder taken from reference TRBV2 and TRBJ2-3, is EPEVTQTPSHQVTQMGQEVILRCVPISNHLYFYWYRQILGQKVEFLVSFYNNEISEKSEIFDDQFSVERPDGSNFTLKIRSTKLEDSAMYFCASSRTSITDTQYFGPGTRLTVL.

This chain links TRBV2 with TRBJ1-6, with 8 positions matching TRBD1. The CDR3 runs to 13 residues. Looked up from germline, CDR1 is SNHLY and CDR2 is FYNNEI. The junction had 7 bases not matched to a gene; V was cut back by 8 bases and J by 10 bases. The CDR3 DNA reads TGTGCCAGCGATACAGGGGGTGGGTCACCCCTCCACTTT. Translated, it gives CASDTGGGSPLHF.

This chain joins TRBV6-6 and TRBJ1-2, with TRBD1 matching over 8 bases. V was clipped by 5 bases and J by 2 bases; unmatched bases: 13. CDR3 length: 17 residues. Germline CDR1 reads MNHNY; CDR2 reads SVGAGI (reference sequence). CDR3 sequence (DNA): TGTGCCAGCAGTCTATACCCGACAGGGGCACCGAACTATGGCTACACCTTC. It yields the protein CASSLYPTGAPNYGYTF.

V is TRBV6-2 or TRBV6-3 and J is TRBJ2-1; TRBD2 aligns across 11 bases. The junction had 6 bases not matched to a gene; V was cut back by 0 bases and J by 8 bases. Looked up from germline, CDR1 is MNHEY and CDR2 is SVGEGT. The CDR3 runs 16 residues. The CDR3 DNA is TGTGCCAGCAGTTACTCAAGACTAGCGGGGCGGGATGAGCAGTTCTTC. The encoded protein is CASSYSRLAGRDEQFF.

This chain uses TRBV19 with TRBJ2-7, with TRBD2 matching over 14 bases. The length of the CDR3 is 18 residues. With 8 bases clipped from V and 5 bases from J, the junction kept 17 bases outside the gene matches. Germline V CDR1 and CDR2: LNHDA, SQIVND (reference sequence). CDR3 region: CASSGTSGRGGGRHEQYF. As DNA, the CDR3 is TGTGCCAGTTCGGGGACTAGCGGGAGAGGAGGGGGACGCCACGAGCAGTACTTC.

The rearrangement links TRBV4-1 to TRBJ2-1, with 10 bases matching TRBD1. The CDR3 loop spans 15 amino acids. Per germline, CDR1 MGHRA and CDR2 YSYEKL. V shed 1 base and J 5 bases; nucleotides not matched to a gene: 2. DNA for the CDR3: TGCGCCAGCAGCCAAGCCGGGACAGGGGACAATGAGCAGTTCTTC. This translates into CASSQAGTGDNEQFF.

The CDR3 sequence is CASSARRTSGRIYNEQFF. The CDR3 DNA follows: TGTGCCAGCAGTGCTCGAAGGACTAGCGGGAGGATATACAATGAGCAGTTCTTC. The chain combines TRBV25-1 with TRBJ2-1, with 14 bases identical to TRBD2. The CDR3 totals 18 residues. The germline CDR1 and CDR2 sequences are MGHDK and SYGVNS. Losses at the gene ends were 4 bases for V and 4 bases for J; bases not matched to a gene: 9.

This clone was observed a single time. J is TRBJ1-1 and V is TRBV18; D perhaps matches TRBD1 (6 bases). Germline CDR1 and CDR2: KGHSH and LQKENI. The V end lost 6 bases, the J end lost 0 bases, and 14 bases lay between the germline ends. The CDR3 spans 15 residues. DNA for the CDR3: TGTGCCAGCTCTTCAGGGGTTAGTATGAACACTGAAGCTTTCTTT. Its protein product is CASSSGVSMNTEAFF.

The rearrangement joins TRBV6-5 to TRBJ2-7, with 14 positions matching TRBD2. Germline CDR1 reads MNHEY; CDR2 reads SVGAGI. V trimming: 6 bases; J trimming: 6 bases; junction bases outside the gene matches: 10. This CDR3 is built from 16 residues. The CDR3 DNA is TGTGCCAGCAGATACGCGGGGACTAGCGGGAGTTTCGAGCAGTACTTC. Protein sequence: CASRYAGTSGSFEQYF.

This clone has only a few counts. The chain has TRBV18 and TRBJ2-7; 7 bases fit TRBD1. With V trimmed by 3 bases and J by 6 bases, 8 bases remained unmatched. Germline loops: CDR1 KGHSH, CDR2 LQKENI. The CDR3 spans 14 residues. This CDR3 reads CASSPATGYSEQYF. The CDR3, as DNA: TGTGCCAGCTCACCGGCGACAGGGTATAGCGAGCAGTACTTC.

The chain combines TRBV9 with TRBJ2-2; 7 bases agree with TRBD1. Germline V gene data show CDR1 as SGDLS and CDR2 as YYNGEE. With V trimmed by 4 bases and J by 7 bases, 10 bases remained unmatched. The CDR3 has 15 residues. CDR3 protein: CASSQGQINNGELFF. The CDR3 region has the DNA TGTGCCAGCAGCCAGGGACAGATTAATAACGGGGAGCTGTTTTTT.

DNA for the CDR3: TGTGCCACTACAGGGGGCTCCTACAATGAGCAGTTCTTC. Translated: CATTGGSYNEQFF. The chain joins TRBV27 to TRBJ2-1, with 8 bases identical to TRBD1. V lost 10 bases to trimming and J lost 0 bases; unmatched junction nucleotides: 2. The CDR3 spans 13 residues. Germline V lookup: CDR1 MNHEY, CDR2 SMNVEV (reference sequence).

The genes are TRBV2 and TRBJ1-2, with D uncertain. Deletions cut 3 bases from V and 2 bases from J, with 13 bases between. The germline CDR1 and CDR2 sequences are SNHLY and FYNNEI. This CDR3 contains 15 residues. CDR3 sequence: CASSDPRQTNYGYTF. CDR3 in DNA: TGTGCCAGCAGTGATCCGAGACAAACAAACTATGGCTACACCTTC.

The chain couples TRBV18 to TRBJ1-1; D is unresolved. The CDR3 covers 12 residues. The germline V gene has CDR1 KGHSH and CDR2 LQKENI. Trimming cost V 5 bases and J 2 bases, with 6 bases left between them. Written as DNA, the CDR3 is TGTGCCAGCTCAGCGGGTAACACTGAAGCTTTCTTT. It translates to CASSAGNTEAFF.

A remark on this clone: This specimen includes other DNA sequences encoding the same CDR3. The chain is built from TRBV18 and TRBJ1-5; D call uncertain. Germline CDR1 and CDR2: KGHSH and LQKENI. Trimming shortened V by 6 bases and J by 1 base, and 10 bases separated the two germline ends. The CDR3 contains 14 residues. CDR3 residues: CASSPNESNQPQHF. In DNA form, the CDR3 reads TGTGCCAGCTCGCCAAACGAGAGCAATCAGCCCCAGCATTTT.

The chain joins TRBV5-1 to TRBJ2-3; TRBD2 might be the D (5 bases). This CDR3 region has 12 residues. V lost 7 bases and J lost 5, with 11 bases in between. Germline loops: CDR1 SGHRS, CDR2 YFSETQ. CDR3 sequence (DNA): TGCGCCAGCGAGGGTCAAGGAGATACGCAGTATTTT. This gives the protein CASEGQGDTQYF.

This clone has only a few counts. This chain joins TRBV6-4 and TRBJ2-3; 10 nucleotides agree with TRBD1. The CDR3 contains 15 residues. In germline, CDR1 is MRHNA, CDR2 SNTAGT. Losses at the gene ends were 4 bases for V and 3 bases for J; bases not matched to a gene: 4. In nucleotides, the CDR3 is TGTGCCAGCAGTGGCGGGACAGGGGAGACAGATACGCAGTATTTT. The encoded protein is CASSGGTGETDTQYF.

This rearrangement joins TRBV7-2 to TRBJ1-6, with 7 bases aligning to TRBD1. V shed 4 bases and J 10 bases; nucleotides not matched to a gene: 7. The CDR3 covers 14 residues. Germline V gives CDR1 SGHTA, CDR2 FQGNSA. Here the CDR3 DNA reads TGTGCCAGCAGCTCACGACAGGGAAGGTCACCCCTCCACTTT. As protein: CASSSRQGRSPLHF.

This sequence joins TRBV2 and TRBJ2-7, with 11 bases aligning to TRBD2. V lost 7 bases to trimming and J lost 6 bases; unmatched junction nucleotides: 17. In germline, CDR1 is SNHLY, CDR2 FYNNEI. The CDR3 runs to 17 residues. CDR3 sequence (DNA): TGTGCCAGCACCAAAACCGTATTTAGCGGGAGGGACCTCGAGCAGTACTTC. As protein: CASTKTVFSGRDLEQYF. Variable domain in full (rest from reference TRBV2 and TRBJ2-7): EPEVTQTPSHQVTQMGQEVILRCVPISNHLYFYWYRQILGQKVEFLVSFYNNEISEKSEIFDDQFSVERPDGSNFTLKIRSTKLEDSAMYFCASTKTVFSGRDLEQYFGPGTRLTVT.

V gene TRBV7-9 combines with J gene TRBJ2-1; 12 nucleotides match TRBD2. The V segment lost 2 bases and the J segment 5 bases; nucleotides outside the gene matches: 7. The CDR3 totals 17 residues. The germline V gene encodes CDR1 SEHNR and CDR2 FQNEAQ (reference sequence). CDR3: CASSLRWTSGEHNEQFF. The DNA for the CDR3 is TGTGCCAGCAGCTTAAGGTGGACTAGCGGGGAACACAATGAGCAGTTCTTC. The whole variable domain, remainder taken from reference TRBV7-9 and TRBJ2-1, is DTGVSQNPRHKITKRGQNVTFRCDPISEHNRLYWYRQTLGQGPEFLTYFQNEAQLEKSRLLSDRFSAERPKGSFSTLEIQRTEQGDSAMYLCASSLRWTSGEHNEQFFGPGTRLTVL.